This T cell receptor beta chain stems from a study of T cells expressing NK-cell markers. There are 13 residues in the CDR3. Germline V gene sequence: CDR1 LGHNA, CDR2 YSLEER. With respect to this clonotype: The antigen remains unidentified.

Findings of the study overall: In five to seven donors, dominant CD3+CD56+NKG2C+ clonotypes ranked among the top 10 CD8+ clonotypes.

UMI-tagged 5'RACE template switching yielded the TCR beta cDNA. TCRdb reanalyzed the 5' RACE reads, giving one entry per CDR3 protein sequence and no DNA. This sample's table has more than 400,000 distinct CDR3 sequences. The sequence was obtained from a woman between 18 and 70 years old in good health. Source material: blood T cells: a sorted CD56 or NKG2C T cell subset, CD4+ or CD8+ T cells, or bulk PBMC T cells (not recorded which). The chain uses TRBV4-3 and TRBJ1-2. The CDR3 protein is CASSRHPNYGYTF.